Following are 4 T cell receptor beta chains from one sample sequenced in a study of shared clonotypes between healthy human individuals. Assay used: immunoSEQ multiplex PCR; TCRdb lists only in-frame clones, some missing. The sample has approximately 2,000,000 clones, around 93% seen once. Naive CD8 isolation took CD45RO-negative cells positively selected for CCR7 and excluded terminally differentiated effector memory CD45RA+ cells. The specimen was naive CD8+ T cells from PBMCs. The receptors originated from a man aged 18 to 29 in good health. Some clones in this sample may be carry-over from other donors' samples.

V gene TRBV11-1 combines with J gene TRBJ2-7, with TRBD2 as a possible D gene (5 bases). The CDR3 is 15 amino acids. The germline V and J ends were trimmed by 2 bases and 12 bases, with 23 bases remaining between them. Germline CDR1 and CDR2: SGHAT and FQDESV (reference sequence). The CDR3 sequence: CASSLSSGSLNSWYF. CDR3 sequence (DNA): TGTGCCAGCAGCTTATCCTCGGGGTCCTTGAACTCGTGGTACTTC.

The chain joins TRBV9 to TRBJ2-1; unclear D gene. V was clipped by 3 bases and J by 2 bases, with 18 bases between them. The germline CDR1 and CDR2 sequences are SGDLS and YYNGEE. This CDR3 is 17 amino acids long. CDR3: CASSGRSSIGPYNEQFF. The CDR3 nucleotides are TGTGCCAGCAGCGGACGAAGCTCTATAGGACCCTACAATGAGCAGTTCTTC.

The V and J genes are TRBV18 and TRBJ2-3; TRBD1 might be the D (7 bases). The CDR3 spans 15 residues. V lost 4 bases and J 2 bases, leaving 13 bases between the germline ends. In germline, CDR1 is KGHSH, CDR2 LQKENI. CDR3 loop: CASSLSRGVTDTQYF. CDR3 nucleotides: TGTGCCAGCTCACTCTCCAGGGGGGTCACAGATACGCAGTATTTT.

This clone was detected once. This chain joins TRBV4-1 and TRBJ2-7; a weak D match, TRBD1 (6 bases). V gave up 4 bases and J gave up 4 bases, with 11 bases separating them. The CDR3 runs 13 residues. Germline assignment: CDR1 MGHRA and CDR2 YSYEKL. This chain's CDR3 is CASSPNQGYEQYF. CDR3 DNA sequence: TGCGCCAGCAGCCCGAACCAGGGGTACGAGCAGTACTTC.